This T cell receptor (beta chain) was documented in a study of radiotherapy plus CTLA-4 blockade in lung cancer. Notes on this clone: What it binds is not known.

Sequencing used immunoSEQ multiplex PCR; TCRdb keeps in-frame clones, though not all of them. Altogether more than 55,000 clones are present, 77% being singletons, with the ten largest covering less than 4%. Study-level findings and limits: Reportedly, early blood T cell clone dynamics best predicted response, with interferon-beta.

With V trimmed by 5 bases and J by 0 bases, 8 bases remained unmatched. Germline V gene data show CDR1 as LNHDA and CDR2 as SQIVND (reference sequence). The CDR3 loop spans 18 amino acids. This material consisted of peripheral blood, taken from a patient treated with radiotherapy plus ipilimumab. This clonotype originated in a human donor with non-small cell lung cancer who had a partial response to radiotherapy plus ipilimumab. The J gene is TRBJ1-4, the V gene TRBV19; 11 bases map to TRBD1. The CDR3 DNA reads as TGTGCCAGTAGTCCCGGGACAGGGGGATTTACAACTAATGAAAAACTGTTTTTT. Its protein is CASSPGTGGFTTNEKLFF. Full variable domain (missing parts from reference TRBV19 and TRBJ1-4): DGGITQSPKYLFRKEGQNVTLSCEQNLNHDAMYWYRQDPGQGLRLIYYSQIVNDFQKGDIAEGYSVSREKKESFPLTVTSAQKNPTAFYLCASSPGTGGFTTNEKLFFGSGTQLSVL.